This record looks at one TCR beta chain sequence and its context. The data belong to a study of PD-L1 blockade in urothelial cancer. Specified time point: pretreatment peripheral blood. Measured with immunoSEQ multiplex PCR; TCRdb has only the in-frame clones, and not every one. This table holds tens of thousands of clones, over 80% found once. V trimming: 8 bases; J trimming: 0 bases; junction bases outside the gene matches: 4. The CDR3 extends over 14 amino acids. Germline-derived CDR1 and CDR2 are ENHRY and SYGVKD. The V call is TRBV10-3, the J call TRBJ1-5; 7 bases align to TRBD1. The material was PBMCs, obtained around atezolizumab (anti-PD-L1) treatment. The clonotype was recovered from a woman between 65 and 79 years old with urothelial cancer. The chain's CDR3 is CAIRPGGSNQPQHF. The CDR3 DNA reads TGTGCCATCCGACCAGGGGGTAGCAATCAGCCCCAGCATTTT.